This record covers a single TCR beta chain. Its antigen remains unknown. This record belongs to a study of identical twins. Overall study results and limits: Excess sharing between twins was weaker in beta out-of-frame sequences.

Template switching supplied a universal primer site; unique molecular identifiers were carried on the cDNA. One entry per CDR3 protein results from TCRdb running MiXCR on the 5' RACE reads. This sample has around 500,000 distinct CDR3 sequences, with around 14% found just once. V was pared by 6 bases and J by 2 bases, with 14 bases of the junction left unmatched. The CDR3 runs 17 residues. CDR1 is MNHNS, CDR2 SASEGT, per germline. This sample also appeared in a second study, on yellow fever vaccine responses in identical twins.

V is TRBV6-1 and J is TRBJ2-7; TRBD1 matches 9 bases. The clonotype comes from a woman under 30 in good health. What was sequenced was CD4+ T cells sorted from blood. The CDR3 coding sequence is TGTGCCAGCAGCCCGACAGGGGGAGCGGGTACAGCCTACGAGCAGTACTTC. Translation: CASSPTGGAGTAYEQYF.